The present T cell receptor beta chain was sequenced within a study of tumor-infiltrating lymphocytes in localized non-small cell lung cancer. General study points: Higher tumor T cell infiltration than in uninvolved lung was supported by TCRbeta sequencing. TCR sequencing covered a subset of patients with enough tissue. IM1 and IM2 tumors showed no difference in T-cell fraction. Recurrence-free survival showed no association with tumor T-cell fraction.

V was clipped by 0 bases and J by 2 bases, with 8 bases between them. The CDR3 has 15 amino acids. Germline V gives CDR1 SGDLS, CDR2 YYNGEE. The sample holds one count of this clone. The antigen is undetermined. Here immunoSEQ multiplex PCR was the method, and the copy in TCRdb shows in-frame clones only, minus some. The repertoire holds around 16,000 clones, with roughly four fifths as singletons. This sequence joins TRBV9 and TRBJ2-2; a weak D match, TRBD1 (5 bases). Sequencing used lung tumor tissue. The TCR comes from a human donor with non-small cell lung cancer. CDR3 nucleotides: TGTGCCAGCAGCGTAGGACAGCGAAACACCGGGGAGCTGTTTTTT. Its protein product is CASSVGQRNTGELFF.